The clone carrying this T cell receptor beta chain turned up a few times. Antigen specificity is unknown. Universal primer sites and UMIs were introduced during 5'RACE template-switching synthesis of TCR cDNA. TCRdb analysed the 5' RACE reads with MiXCR anew, one entry per CDR3 protein. The sample lists 130,000 or so distinct CDR3 sequences, around 15% occurring once. The sample is drawn from a study of T cells after yellow fever vaccination. Trimming took off 0 bases at V and 1 base at J, with 12 bases between the two ends. From germline, CDR1 is DFQATT and CDR2 SNEGSKA (reference sequence). The CDR3 is made up of 15 amino acids. Findings of the study overall: Among primary-vaccination clones, most reappeared after the booster, at 96% for CD4 and about 90% for CD8.

The source is a man younger than 35 who received the YFV17D yellow fever vaccine. The V and J genes are TRBV20-1 and TRBJ1-1; no definite D call. Sample: CD8+ T cells sorted from PBMCs, taken 5 days after the yellow fever booster vaccination. This chain's CDR3 is CSARDRLHSNTEAFF. The CDR3 region has the DNA TGCAGTGCTAGAGATAGGCTGCACTCGAACACTGAAGCTTTCTTT.